Described below is a single TCR beta chain sequence and its context. Only a few counts were recorded for this clonotype. This receptor's antigen is unknown. Base qualities were left out, and no much larger clone turns up one base away. The CDR3 covers 13 residues, taking in both the cysteine and the phenylalanine. The retained sequence is limited to the CDR3, 39 bases, with the frame set at the first base. Sequences LGHNA (CDR1) and YSLEER (CDR2) are obtained from the germline V gene. V has 4 bases trimmed and J has 8 bases trimmed; junction bases matching no gene number 5. This sample is part of a study of blood T cells in healthy people across ages (dated by TCRdb to between 2014 and 2017). For context, the study as a whole: In model experiments, template switching captured roughly one uniquely barcoded TCR beta cDNA molecule for every two T cells. Donors were grouped into four age groups: young (average 16 years), middle-aged (roughly 40), aged (around 60) and long-lived (approximately 78). Age-related changes in TCR beta repertoire diversity were measured in the study by deep sequencing normalized with unique cDNA molecular identifiers. The study analyzed two additional independent replicas of 1 million unique cDNA reads from the same blood draw for two donors, one aged 18 to 30 and one aged 80 or older. To avoid experimental bias, donors of different ages were randomly spread across the sequencing lanes. Results the study describes overall, beyond this receptor: Observed TCR beta diversity per million T cells fell roughly linearly with age, and a significant reduction was already apparent by age about 36. Because the CMV infection status of the donors was unknown, age-related changes in expanded clonotypes may potentially have been confounded. Compared with the aged group, the long-lived group had more naive CD4+ T cells, fewer expanded clones and increased TCR diversity, a pattern suggesting age selection. Estimates of total diversity from one million sequenced T cells were regarded as lower bounds and underestimates. Because profiling used bulk unsorted PBMCs, naive and antigen-experienced compartments could not be compared conclusively. Observed TCR beta diversity correlated strongly with the percentage of naive T cells measured by flow cytometry.

The library was prepared using 5' RACE. Sequencing was performed on an Illumina HiSeq 2500. A second PCR of about 6 to 11 cycles was performed with a sample-barcoded 5' primer and a J-beta primer mix. Each TCR beta cDNA molecule received a unique molecular identifier from a template-switch 5' adaptor carrying 12 random nucleotides. Each sample yielded at least 2.5 million CDR3-containing paired-end reads. First-strand cDNA synthesis was performed from all RNA using the Mint cDNA synthesis kit, with priming by a TRBC-specific oligonucleotide. All cDNA was treated with uracil-DNA glycosylase and then went through a first 18-cycle PCR with the universal primers M1SS and BC2_uni_R. Per the authors' processing: Normalization of each sample was performed by random selection of 1 million high-quality reads, each carrying a distinct molecular identifier. Reads with shared molecular identifiers were discarded instead of being binned into consensus sequences. MiTCR, with a Q25 quality threshold and the strictest error-elimination algorithm, was used for CDR3 identification, clonotype clustering and error correction. A nonparametric unseen species model with Euler transformation was used to estimate lower-bound total TCR beta diversity. TCRdb ran its own pipeline on the public reads, namely fastp trimming at Q25 and MiXCR clone calling, and kept in-frame beta chains. CDR3 protein sequences are deduplicated, and each keeps its most common genes and DNA. For this entry, the V and J calls and clone size follow TCRdb and not the study's own pipeline. The sample table lists over 1,500,000 distinct CDR3 sequences, about 50% of them with a count of one. Over 2% of the sample is taken by the ten largest.

The roughly 39 donors, aged about 6 to 95 years, were systemically healthy Caucasian individuals from Russia. Approximately 11 milliliters of peripheral blood were drawn from each donor into EDTA-treated Vacutainer tubes. Ficoll-Paque density-gradient centrifugation was used to isolate PBMCs, with at least 6 million obtained per sample. Trizol reagent was used to extract total RNA from PBMCs, with at least 5 micrograms per sample. For every donor, an aliquot of PBMCs went through flow cytometry to measure the percentages of naive CD45RAhigh/CD27high T cells. The sequence was collected from a woman between 40 and 50 years old in good health. The chain was built from TRBV4-3 and TRBJ1-2; 9 junctional bases match TRBD1. Input material: blood. For the CDR3, the sequence is CASSPPGTGGYTF. Read as DNA, the sequence is TGCGCCAGCAGCCCACCGGGGACAGGGGGCTACACCTTC.